Listed below are T cell receptor beta chains from one sample, sequenced in a study of PD-1 blockade in mismatch repair-deficient tumors. Clones were sequenced by immunoSEQ multiplex PCR, and TCRdb holds only the in-frame ones, with some missing. Of under 85,000 clones in the sample, 70% to 85% were seen once. The specimen was peripheral blood, collected 2 weeks after starting pembrolizumab. All receptors come from an adult with mismatch repair-deficient cancer. CDR3s include the opening cysteine and the closing phenylalanine or tryptophan. The D gene is left open where the match is weak. The size field is filled for only some rows; it gives once, few, many or a size class.

CDR3 length,D gene,clone size,V gene,J gene,CDR3 DNA,CDR3 protein
15,TRBD2,NA,TRBV27,TRBJ2-1,TGTGCCAGCAGTTCCGGGACTAGCGGTGGTAATGAGCAGTTCTTC,CASSSGTSGGNEQFF
18,TRBD1,NA,TRBV5-3,TRBJ2-3,TGTGCCAGAAGCTTGGCGACAGGGCCCCAGGCTAGCACAGATACGCAGTATTTT,CARSLATGPQASTDTQYF
11,NA,NA,TRBV18,TRBJ2-7,TGTGCCAGCTCATCCAGCTACGAGCAGTACTTC,CASSSSYEQYF
15,TRBD1,NA,TRBV5-5,TRBJ1-3,TGTGCCAGCAGCTTGGAGGGGACAGCTGGAAACACCATATATTTT,CASSLEGTAGNTIYF
15,NA,few,TRBV7-8,TRBJ2-7,TGTGCCAGCAACCCCCTCACCCAAGAACGGTACGAGCAGTACTTC,CASNPLTQERYEQYF
14,NA,NA,TRBV18,TRBJ1-1,TGTGCCAGCTCACCCGGGGGGAAGGGAACTGAAGCTTTCTTT,CASSPGGKGTEAFF
12,NA,NA,TRBV15,TRBJ2-3,TGTGCCACCACAGGAGGGGCAGATACGCAGTATTTT,CATTGGADTQYF
15,NA,few,TRBV19,TRBJ2-7,TGTGCCAGTAGTATCGGGGCAGGGAACTCCTACGAGCAGTACTTC,CASSIGAGNSYEQYF
14,NA,NA,TRBV6-6,TRBJ1-1,TGTGCCAGCACTACTTCGGGGGTTGGCACTGAAGCTTTCTTT,CASTTSGVGTEAFF
15,NA,NA,TRBV2,TRBJ1-2,TGTGCCAGCAGTGTTAAGAAGGGGTTCGGCTATGGCTACACCTTC,CASSVKKGFGYGYTF
16,NA,NA,TRBV7-8,TRBJ2-7,TGTGCCAGCAGCTTAGTTCGTCGAAGGGAACCCTACGAGCAGTACTTC,CASSLVRRREPYEQYF
16,NA,NA,TRBV6-6,TRBJ2-2,TGTGCCAGCAGAACAACTAGCCGAACGAACACCGGGGAGCTGTTTTTT,CASRTTSRTNTGELFF
14,TRBD2,NA,TRBV28,TRBJ2-7,TGTGCCAGCAGCCCAGGGACTAGCGACTACGAGCAGTACTTC,CASSPGTSDYEQYF
17,NA,NA,TRBV6-4,TRBJ2-1,TGTGCCAGCAGTGACCTGGGGGGGCTTAGCTCCTACAATGAGCAGTTCTTC,CASSDLGGLSSYNEQFF